A single sample gave rise to the 27 T cell receptor beta chains below, sequenced in a study of shared T cell receptors in the human thymus. Assay: immunoSEQ multiplex PCR; the TCRdb copy retains only in-frame clones and omits some. The data contain hundreds of thousands of clones, approximately 95% of them singletons. The sequenced sample consisted of thymocytes. The receptors were gathered from a human donor.

Only one count was recorded for this clone. The DNA of the CDR3 is TGTGCCAGCAGTATGCGGGAGGGCCGAGATGAGCAGTTCTTC. As protein: CASSMREGRDEQFF. This rearrangement joins TRBV25-1 to TRBJ2-1; 9 bases are a match to TRBD2. Germline V gene sequence: CDR1 MGHDK, CDR2 SYGVNS. The CDR3 contains 14 residues. Trimming removed 5 bases from V and 8 bases from J; junction bases left unmatched: 7.

V and J are TRBV27 and TRBJ2-3, with 12 bases aligning to TRBD2. CDR1 and CDR2 from the germline V gene are MNHEY and SMNVEV (reference sequence). This CDR3 contains 16 residues. The junction had 14 bases not matched to a gene; V was cut back by 11 bases and J by 5 bases. The CDR3 sequence: CAPAPPSGRAVDTQYF. CDR3 DNA: TGTGCCCCAGCACCGCCTAGCGGGAGGGCCGTAGATACGCAGTATTTT.

The chain combines TRBV10-3 with TRBJ2-2, with TRBD1 as a possible D gene (6 bases). Germline V gives CDR1 ENHRY, CDR2 SYGVKD. With 6 bases removed from V and 0 bases from J, the gap between germline ends came to 14 bases. The CDR3 loop spans 16 amino acids. As DNA, the CDR3 is TGTGCCATCAGCGATGGGGGCAGCCCGAACACCGGGGAGCTGTTTTTT. Translating gives CAISDGGSPNTGELFF.

This chain uses TRBV7-3 with TRBJ2-1; D is ambiguous. CDR1 and CDR2 from the germline V gene are SGHTA and FQGTGA. Trimming pared 1 base from V and 8 bases from J, leaving 24 bases between. The CDR3 is 18 residues long. The CDR3 sequence: CASSLNPRTGRPGDEQFF. CDR3 nucleotide sequence: TGTGCCAGCAGCTTAAACCCCCGGACGGGTAGGCCCGGAGATGAGCAGTTCTTC.

V is TRBV11-2 and J is TRBJ2-7; 10 bases agree with TRBD2. Germline trimming cut 5 bases from V and 2 bases from J; bases unmatched to any gene: 18. Germline V CDR1 and CDR2: SGHAT, FQNNGV. The CDR3 is made up of 19 amino acids. This CDR3 reads CASSPSPLAGDRFTYEQYF. The CDR3 region has the DNA TGTGCCAGCAGCCCCTCTCCCCTAGCGGGAGACCGGTTTACCTACGAGCAGTACTTC.

The J gene is TRBJ2-3, the V gene TRBV12-5, with 7 bases that match TRBD1. The CDR3 is made up of 13 amino acids. V trimming: 5 bases; J trimming: 1 base; junction bases outside the gene matches: 0. CDR1 and CDR2 (germline): LGHNT, FRNRAP. The CDR3 nucleotides are TGTGCTAGTGGTACAGGGGGCACAGATACGCAGTATTTT. Translation gives CASGTGGTDTQYF.

This chain connects TRBV9 to TRBJ2-3, with TRBD2 matching 11 bases. V dropped 4 bases and J dropped 4; count of bases not matched to a gene: 23. This CDR3 has 21 residues. Germline values: CDR1 SGDLS, CDR2 YYNGEE. The CDR3 is CASSLLPVASGRSESADTQYF. As DNA, the CDR3 is TGTGCCAGCAGCCTCCTCCCGGTGGCTAGCGGGAGGAGTGAGTCGGCAGATACGCAGTATTTT. The entire variable domain, with the rest obtained from reference TRBV9 and TRBJ2-3, is as follows: DSGVTQTPKHLITATGQRVTLRCSPRSGDLSVYWYQQSLDQGLQFLIQYYNGEERAKGNILERFSAQQFPDLHSELNLSSLELGDSALYFCASSLLPVASGRSESADTQYFGPGTRLTVL.

V usage is TRBV6-5 and J usage is TRBJ1-1; D call uncertain. Trimming removed 1 base at V and 11 bases at J, with 14 bases between. CDR1 and CDR2 from the germline V gene are MNHEY and SVGAGI. This CDR3 contains 13 residues. The CDR3: CASSYFHRSRAFF. Here the CDR3 DNA reads TGTGCCAGCAGTTACTTTCATCGGTCTAGGGCTTTCTTT.

This sequence joins TRBV7-9 and TRBJ2-1; D perhaps matches TRBD2 (5 bases). Looked up from germline, CDR1 is SEHNR and CDR2 is FQNEAQ (reference sequence). The CDR3 extends over 12 amino acids. V was cut by 5 bases and J by 8 bases, with 10 bases left in between. The CDR3 loop is CASSPPSYEQFF. For the CDR3, the DNA is TGTGCCAGCAGCCCCCCTAGCTATGAGCAGTTCTTC.

In this sample, this clone turned up once. The V and J genes are TRBV4-3 and TRBJ2-3; 13 bases map to TRBD2. The length of the CDR3 is 17 residues. From germline, CDR1 is LGHNA and CDR2 YSLEER. V trimming: 3 bases; J trimming: 6 bases; junction bases outside the gene matches: 9. The CDR3 bases are TGCGCCAGCAGCCACGGACTAGCGGGAGCGAAATCCGATACGCAGTATTTT. Protein product: CASSHGLAGAKSDTQYF.

This chain joins TRBV14 and TRBJ2-1, with 9 bases identical to TRBD1. The CDR3 contains 17 residues. Germline V gene sequence: CDR1 SGHDN, CDR2 FVKESK. With V trimmed by 2 bases and J by 6 bases, 11 bases remained unmatched. This CDR3 is CASSQQQPGQGCNEQFF. Here the CDR3 DNA reads TGTGCCAGCAGCCAACAACAACCGGGACAGGGATGCAATGAGCAGTTCTTC.

The V and J genes are TRBV6-5 and TRBJ2-7; TRBD1 is a possible D gene (6 bases). Trimming shortened V by 5 bases and J by 1 base, and 9 bases separated the two germline ends. The CDR3 has 13 amino acids. In germline, CDR1 is MNHEY, CDR2 SVGAGI. The chain's CDR3 is CASSKGGSYEQYF. The DNA for the CDR3 is TGTGCCAGCAGTAAAGGGGGATCCTACGAGCAGTACTTC.

The chain has TRBV15 and TRBJ2-7, with 10 bases that match TRBD1. V lost 8 bases and J lost 5; bases outside the gene matches: 12. In germline, CDR1 is LNHNV, CDR2 YYDKDF (reference sequence). CDR3 size: 15 residues. The CDR3 spells CATGASDRGLDEQYF. The CDR3 DNA follows: TGTGCCACCGGGGCTTCGGACAGGGGGTTAGACGAGCAGTACTTC.

This clone was counted a single time. This chain connects TRBV5-5 to TRBJ2-6, with TRBD1 as a possible D gene (6 bases). CDR1 is SGHKS and CDR2 is YYEKEE in the germline V gene (reference sequence). Trimming removed 4 bases from V and 1 base from J, with 15 bases in between. This CDR3 is 17 amino acids long. The CDR3 region is CASSAHRASSGANVLTF. Here the CDR3 DNA reads TGTGCCAGCAGCGCCCACAGGGCGTCTTCTGGGGCCAACGTCCTGACTTTC.

The chain has TRBV18 and TRBJ1-1; TRBD1 matches at 9 bases. Germline trimming cut 8 bases from V and 5 bases from J; bases unmatched to any gene: 12. Germline loops: CDR1 KGHSH, CDR2 LQKENI. The CDR3 length is 15 residues. CDR3 sequence (DNA): TGTGCCAGCGCCGGGACAGGGAGGTGTCTGACTGAAGCTTTCTTT. Amino acid sequence: CASAGTGRCLTEAFF.

This rearrangement joins TRBV18 to TRBJ1-4, with no clear D. Per germline, CDR1 KGHSH and CDR2 LQKENI. The CDR3 has 15 residues. V was pared by 0 bases and J by 5 bases, with 10 bases between. Here the CDR3 DNA reads TGTGCCAGCTCACCACCGACGGCAGACAATGAAAAACTGTTTTTT. Its protein is CASSPPTADNEKLFF.

This chain connects TRBV19 to TRBJ1-2; D is unclear. The CDR3 is 11 residues long. Trimming removed 6 bases at V and 2 bases at J, with 4 bases between. CDR1 is LNHDA, CDR2 SQIVND, per germline (reference sequence). The CDR3 region has the DNA TGTGCCAGTAGAACAAACTATGGCTACACCTTC. This translates into CASRTNYGYTF.

The chain couples TRBV15 to TRBJ1-2, with D perhaps TRBD1 (5 bases). This CDR3 contains 16 residues. Trimming left V 5 bases short and J 1 base short, with 17 bases between. In germline, CDR1 is LNHNV, CDR2 YYDKDF (reference sequence). The CDR3 spells CATSPGVSTDNYGYTF. The CDR3, as DNA: TGTGCCACCAGCCCCGGGGTCTCGACAGATAACTATGGCTACACCTTC. Supplemented by reference TRBV15 and TRBJ1-2, the full variable domain reads DAMVIQNPRYQVTQFGKPVTLSCSQTLNHNVMYWYQQKSSQAPKLLFHYYDKDFNNEADTPDNFQSRRPNTSFCFLDIRSPGLGDTAMYLCATSPGVSTDNYGYTFGSGTRLTVV.

The table lists this clone with a count of one. The chain joins TRBV12-5 to TRBJ1-5; D unclear. The CDR3 runs 13 residues. The germline gives CDR1 LGHNT, CDR2 FRNRAP. V shed 2 bases and J shed 4 bases, with 6 bases lying between them. CDR3 in DNA: TGTGCTAGTGGTTTGACAAGAAATCAGCCCCAGCATTTT. It is translated as CASGLTRNQPQHF. Full variable domain (rest looked up from reference TRBV12-5 and TRBJ1-5): DARVTQTPRHKVTEMGQEVTMRCQPILGHNTVFWYRQTMMQGLELLAYFRNRAPLDDSGMPKDRFSAEMPDATLATLKIQPSEPRDSAVYFCASGLTRNQPQHFGDGTRLSIL.

V usage is TRBV27 and J usage is TRBJ1-2, with D possibly matching TRBD1 (5 bases). The germline V gene encodes CDR1 MNHEY and CDR2 SMNVEV (reference sequence). CDR3 length: 16 residues. The V end lost 5 bases, the J end lost 4 bases, and 20 bases lay between the germline ends. The CDR3, as DNA: TGTGCCAGCAGTCCCGACAGAACCCCCCTGGGCTATGGCTACACCTTC. Protein sequence: CASSPDRTPLGYGYTF.

In this sample, this clone turned up once. This sequence joins TRBV11-2 and TRBJ2-1; no reliable D call. Germline assignment: CDR1 SGHAT and CDR2 FQNNGV. V lost 5 bases to trimming and J lost 10 bases, with 18 bases between them. This CDR3 comprises 14 residues. In DNA form, the CDR3 reads TGTGCCAGCAGCCTCCCCACCCCTAACTGGGAGCAGTTCTTC. It specifies CASSLPTPNWEQFF. Full variable domain (rest looked up from reference TRBV11-2 and TRBJ2-1): EAGVAQSPRYKIIEKRQSVAFWCNPISGHATLYWYQQILGQGPKLLIQFQNNGVVDDSQLPKDRFSAERLKGVDSTLKIQPAKLEDSAVYLCASSLPTPNWEQFFGPGTRLTVL.

This clone was counted once. CDR3: CASSLATSGRWSDTQYF. The CDR3 DNA is TGTGCCAGCAGTTTGGCGACTAGCGGGAGGTGGTCAGATACGCAGTATTTT. V gene TRBV28 combines with J gene TRBJ2-3; TRBD2 matches at 13 bases. There are 17 residues in the CDR3. The germline V gene has CDR1 MDHEN and CDR2 SYDVKM. V was clipped by 3 bases and J by 4 bases; unmatched bases: 7.

This clone was observed once. The genes are TRBV6-5 and TRBJ2-3; TRBD1 or TRBD2 may be the D gene (5 bases each). Between the trimmed V and J ends, which lost 7 bases and 8 bases, there was a span of 16 bases. Germline V lookup: CDR1 MNHEY, CDR2 SVGAGI. The CDR3 runs to 13 residues. The CDR3 DNA reads as TGTGCCAGCATCTCGGCTCTGGGGACTACGCAGTATTTT. The encoded protein is CASISALGTTQYF.

This clone was observed a single time. V usage is TRBV6-6 and J usage is TRBJ1-2, with TRBD1 matching over 7 bases. Germline V gene data show CDR1 as MNHNY and CDR2 as SVGAGI (reference sequence). The CDR3 has 13 residues. Trimming at V came to 2 bases and at J to 7 bases, leaving 4 bases not matched to a gene. Written as DNA, the CDR3 is TGTGCCAGCAGTTACACAGGGGAGGGTGGCTACACCTTC. Translated, it gives CASSYTGEGGYTF.

The chain links TRBV14 to TRBJ2-7, with 9 nucleotides matching TRBD1. Germline V lookup: CDR1 SGHDN, CDR2 FVKESK. CDR3 size: 17 residues. The J segment lost 2 bases and the V segment lost 1 base, leaving 9 bases of the junction unmatched. CDR3: CASSQGRGDRVPYEQYF. Written as DNA, the CDR3 is TGTGCCAGCAGCCAAGGGCGAGGGGACAGGGTCCCCTACGAGCAGTACTTC. The variable domain in full, completed from reference TRBV14 and TRBJ2-7, reads EAGVTQFPSHSVIEKGQTVTLRCDPISGHDNLYWYRRVMGKEIKFLLHFVKESKQDESGMPNNRFLAERTGGTYSTLKVQPAELEDSGVYFCASSQGRGDRVPYEQYFGPGTRLTVT.

This sequence joins TRBV25-1 and TRBJ2-1; D may be TRBD2 (5 bases). The germline V gene has CDR1 MGHDK and CDR2 SYGVNS. This CDR3 has 15 residues. Between the trimmed V and J ends, which lost 1 base and 1 base, there was a span of 8 bases. CDR3 sequence: CASSESGISYNEQFF. The CDR3 DNA reads TGTGCCAGCAGTGAATCGGGGATTTCCTACAATGAGCAGTTCTTC.

The chain joins TRBV27 to TRBJ2-1; the D call may be TRBD1 or TRBD2 (5 bases each). Germline V CDR1 and CDR2: MNHEY, SMNVEV (reference sequence). The V end was cut by 8 bases, the J end by 4 bases, with 12 bases between. The CDR3 is 13 amino acids. The CDR3 sequence: CASGSGTYNEQFF. The CDR3 bases are TGTGCCAGCGGGTCCGGGACGTACAATGAGCAGTTCTTC.